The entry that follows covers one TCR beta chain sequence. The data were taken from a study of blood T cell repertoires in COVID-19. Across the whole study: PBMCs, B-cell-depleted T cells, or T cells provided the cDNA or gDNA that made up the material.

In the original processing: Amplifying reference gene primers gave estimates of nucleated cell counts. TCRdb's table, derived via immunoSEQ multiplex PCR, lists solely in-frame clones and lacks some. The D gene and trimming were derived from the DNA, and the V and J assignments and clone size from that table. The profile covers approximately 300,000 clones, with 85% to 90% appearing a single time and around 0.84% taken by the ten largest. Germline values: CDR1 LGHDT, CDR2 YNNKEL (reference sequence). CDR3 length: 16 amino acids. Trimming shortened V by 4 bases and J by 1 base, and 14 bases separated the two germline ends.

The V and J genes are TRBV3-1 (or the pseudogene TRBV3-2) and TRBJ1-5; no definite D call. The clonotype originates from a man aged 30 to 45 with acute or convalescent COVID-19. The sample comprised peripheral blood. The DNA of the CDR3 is TGTGCCAGCAGCCCCCCCGCAGACTTAAGCAATCAGCCCCAGCATTTT. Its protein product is CASSPPADLSNQPQHF.